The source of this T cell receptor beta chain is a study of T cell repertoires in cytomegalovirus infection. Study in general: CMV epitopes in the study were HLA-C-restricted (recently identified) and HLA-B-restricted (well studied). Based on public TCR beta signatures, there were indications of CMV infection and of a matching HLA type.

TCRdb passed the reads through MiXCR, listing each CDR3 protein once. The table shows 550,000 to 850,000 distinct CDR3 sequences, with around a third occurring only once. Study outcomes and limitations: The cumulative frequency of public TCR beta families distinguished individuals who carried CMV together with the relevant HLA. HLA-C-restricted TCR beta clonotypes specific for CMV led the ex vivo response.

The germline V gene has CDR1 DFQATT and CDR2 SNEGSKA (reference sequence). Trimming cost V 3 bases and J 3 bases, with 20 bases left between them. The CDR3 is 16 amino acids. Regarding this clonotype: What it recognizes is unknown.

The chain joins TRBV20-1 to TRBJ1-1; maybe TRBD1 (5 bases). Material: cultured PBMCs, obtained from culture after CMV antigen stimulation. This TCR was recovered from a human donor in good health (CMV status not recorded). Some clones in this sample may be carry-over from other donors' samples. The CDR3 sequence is CSARRPGRTRDTEAFF. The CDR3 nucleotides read TGCAGTGCTAGGAGGCCGGGGCGAACAAGGGACACTGAAGCTTTCTTT.